This is a list of T cell receptor beta chains from one sample in a study of early T cells in non-severe SARS-CoV-2 infection. MiXCR was run by TCRdb on the 5' RACE reads, yielding one entry per CDR3 protein. The table records tens of thousands of distinct CDR3 sequences, around 10% of them present only once. The source material was whole blood, sampled at baseline. These receptors all stem from an adult who was a healthcare worker with PCR-confirmed SARS-CoV-2 infection or an uninfected control (not recorded which). Both conserved end residues are trimmed from each CDR3. Clone sizes are given selectively: once, few, many, or a class where the clone is expanded.

V	size	J	CDR3
TRBV7-2	.	TRBJ2-5	ASSPPGTGWAETQY
TRBV6-1	.	TRBJ2-5	ASSIAGLGETQY
TRBV12-3/TRBV12-4	.	TRBJ2-1	ASSLAGPKYEQF
TRBV12-3/TRBV12-4	many	TRBJ1-2	ASSLLSGVGYT
TRBV18	.	TRBJ2-1	ASSPPVRYEQF
TRBV10-3	many	TRBJ1-4	ATLTGGNEKLF
TRBV6-6	few	TRBJ2-7	ASSQRQASSYEQY
TRBV5-5	many	TRBJ1-1	ASSPGGGWVNTEAF
TRBV7-2	few	TRBJ1-2	ASSPENLYGYT
TRBV15	few	TRBJ1-5	ATSRSFLGEPQH
TRBV7-6	many	TRBJ1-1	ASSPGQGNTEAF
TRBV3-1	.	TRBJ1-2	ASSQDRIAYGYT
TRBV12-3/TRBV12-4	few	TRBJ1-6	ASAQLSNSPLH
TRBV3-1	few	TRBJ2-3	ASVSADTQY
TRBV7-2	few	TRBJ2-2	ASSPQTGVGTGELF
TRBV6-5	few	TRBJ1-1	ASSKGQEAF
TRBV2	.	TRBJ1-4	ASKARGGLNEKLF
TRBV6-4	.	TRBJ1-6	ASSEASYNSPLH
TRBV5-1	.	TRBJ2-1	ASSFDSYNEQF
TRBV20-1	.	TRBJ1-1	SASQGAPEAF
TRBV29-1	.	TRBJ2-3	SVVPSSTDTQY
TRBV5-1	few	TRBJ2-7	ASKTGSSHYEQY
TRBV12-3/TRBV12-4	many	TRBJ2-7	ASSSGASGSSYEQY
TRBV5-1	.	TRBJ1-2	ASSSHTTGSPYGYT
TRBV11-2	many	TRBJ1-5	ASSLDWGVGPQH
TRBV6-1	.	TRBJ1-6	ASSPATGSNSPLH
TRBV2	few	TRBJ2-3	ATRVFLSDTQY
TRBV20-1	few	TRBJ2-7	SALTGYEQY
TRBV20-1	many	TRBJ2-1	SARDGLAGGHEQF
TRBV3-1	.	TRBJ1-4	ASSERGDGTNEKLF
TRBV6-6	few	TRBJ1-1	AIKGMNTEAF
TRBV9	.	TRBJ2-3	ASALGVTDTQY
TRBV13	few	TRBJ1-3	ASSFGPSGNTIY
TRBV7-9	few	TRBJ2-1	ASSYTVRRGTPSSYNEQF
TRBV7-9	.	TRBJ1-4	ASSLDRDRGRRMF